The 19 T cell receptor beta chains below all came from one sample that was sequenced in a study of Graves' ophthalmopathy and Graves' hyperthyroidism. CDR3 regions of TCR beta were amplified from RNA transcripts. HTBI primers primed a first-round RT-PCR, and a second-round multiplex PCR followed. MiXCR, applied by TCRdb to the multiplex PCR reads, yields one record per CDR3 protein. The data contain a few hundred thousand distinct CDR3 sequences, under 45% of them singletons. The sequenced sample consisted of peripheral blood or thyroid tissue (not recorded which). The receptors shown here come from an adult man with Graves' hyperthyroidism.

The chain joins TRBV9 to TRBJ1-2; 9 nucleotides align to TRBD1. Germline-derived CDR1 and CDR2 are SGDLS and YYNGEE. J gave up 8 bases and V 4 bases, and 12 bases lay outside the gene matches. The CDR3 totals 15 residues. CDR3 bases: TGTGCCAGCAGCCCACGAACCGGGACAGGGCTCGGCTACACCTTC. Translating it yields CASSPRTGTGLGYTF.

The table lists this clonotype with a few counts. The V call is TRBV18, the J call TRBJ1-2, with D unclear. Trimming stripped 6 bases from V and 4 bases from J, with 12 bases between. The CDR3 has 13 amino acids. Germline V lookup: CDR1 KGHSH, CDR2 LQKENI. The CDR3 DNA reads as TGTGCCAGCTCCCAAGGCCGAAGCTATGGCTACACCTTC. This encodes CASSQGRSYGYTF.

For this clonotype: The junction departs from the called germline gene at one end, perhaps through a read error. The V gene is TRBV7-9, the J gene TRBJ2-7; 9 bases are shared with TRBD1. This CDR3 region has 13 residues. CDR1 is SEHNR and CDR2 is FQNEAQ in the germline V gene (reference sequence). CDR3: CASSLEGQGEQYF. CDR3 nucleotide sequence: TGCGCCAGCAGCTTAGAGGGACAGGGAGAGCAGTACTTC.

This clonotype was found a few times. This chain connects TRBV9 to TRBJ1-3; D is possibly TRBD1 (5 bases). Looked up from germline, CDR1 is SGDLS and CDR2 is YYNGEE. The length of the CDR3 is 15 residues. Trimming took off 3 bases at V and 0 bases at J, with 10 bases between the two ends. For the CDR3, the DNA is TGTGCCAGCAGCGGAGACAGCGTCTCTGGAAACACCATATATTTT. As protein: CASSGDSVSGNTIYF.

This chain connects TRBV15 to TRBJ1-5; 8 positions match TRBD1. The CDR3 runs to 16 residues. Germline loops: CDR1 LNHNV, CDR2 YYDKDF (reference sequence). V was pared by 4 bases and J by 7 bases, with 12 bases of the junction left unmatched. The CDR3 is CATSNELGTGGQPQHF. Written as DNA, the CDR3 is TGTGCCACCAGCAACGAGCTCGGGACAGGTGGGCAGCCCCAGCATTTT.

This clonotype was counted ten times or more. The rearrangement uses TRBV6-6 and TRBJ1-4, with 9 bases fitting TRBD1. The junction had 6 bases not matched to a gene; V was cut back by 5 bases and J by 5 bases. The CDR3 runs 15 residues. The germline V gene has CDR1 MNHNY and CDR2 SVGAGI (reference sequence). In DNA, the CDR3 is TGTGCCAGCAGTACGCCGGGACAGGGAAATGAAAAACTGTTTTTT. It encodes CASSTPGQGNEKLFF.

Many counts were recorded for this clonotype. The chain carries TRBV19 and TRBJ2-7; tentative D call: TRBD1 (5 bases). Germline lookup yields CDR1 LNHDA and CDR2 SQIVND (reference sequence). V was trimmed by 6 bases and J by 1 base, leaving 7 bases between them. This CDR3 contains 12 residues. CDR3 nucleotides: TGTGCCAGTAGGGGGCAATCCTACGAGCAGTACTTC. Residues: CASRGQSYEQYF. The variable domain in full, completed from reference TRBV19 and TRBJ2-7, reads DGGITQSPKYLFRKEGQNVTLSCEQNLNHDAMYWYRQDPGQGLRLIYYSQIVNDFQKGDIAEGYSVSREKKESFPLTVTSAQKNPTAFYLCASRGQSYEQYFGPGTRLTVT.

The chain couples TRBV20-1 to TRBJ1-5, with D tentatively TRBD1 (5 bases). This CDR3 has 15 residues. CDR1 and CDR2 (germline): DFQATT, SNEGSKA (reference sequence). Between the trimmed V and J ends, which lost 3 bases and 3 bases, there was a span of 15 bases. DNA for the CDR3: TGCAGTGCTAGCGACCCCGCAGGGTACAATCAGCCCCAGCATTTT. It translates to CSASDPAGYNQPQHF.

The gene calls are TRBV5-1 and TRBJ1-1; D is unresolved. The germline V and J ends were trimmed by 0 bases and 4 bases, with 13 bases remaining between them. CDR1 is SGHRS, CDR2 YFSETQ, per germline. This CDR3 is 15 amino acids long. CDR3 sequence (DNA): TGCGCCAGCAGCTTGGATGGCAGTTCCAGCACTGAAGCTTTCTTT. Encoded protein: CASSLDGSSSTEAFF.

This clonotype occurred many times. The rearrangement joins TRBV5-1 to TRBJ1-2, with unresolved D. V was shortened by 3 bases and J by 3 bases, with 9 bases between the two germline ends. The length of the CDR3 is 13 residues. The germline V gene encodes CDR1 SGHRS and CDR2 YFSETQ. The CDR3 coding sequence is TGCGCCAGCAGCTCCGGGTTAGACTATGGCTACACCTTC. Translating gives CASSSGLDYGYTF. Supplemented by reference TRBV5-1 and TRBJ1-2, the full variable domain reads KAGVTQTPRYLIKTRGQQVTLSCSPISGHRSVSWYQQTPGQGLQFLFEYFSETQRNKGNFPGRFSGRQFSNSRSEMNVSTLELGDSALYLCASSSGLDYGYTFGSGTRLTVV.

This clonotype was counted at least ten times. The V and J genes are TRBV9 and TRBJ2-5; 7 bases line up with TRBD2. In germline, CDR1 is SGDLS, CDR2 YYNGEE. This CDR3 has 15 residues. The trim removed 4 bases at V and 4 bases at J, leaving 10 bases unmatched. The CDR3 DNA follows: TGTGCCAGCAGCCCTGGGAGGGCCGGTGGAGAGACCCAGTACTTC. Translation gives CASSPGRAGGETQYF.

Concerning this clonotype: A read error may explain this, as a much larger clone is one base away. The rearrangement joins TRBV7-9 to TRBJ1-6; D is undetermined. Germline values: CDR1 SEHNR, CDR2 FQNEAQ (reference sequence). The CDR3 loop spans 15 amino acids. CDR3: CASSLARTYNSPLHF. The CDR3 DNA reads TGTGCCAGCAGCTTAGCCAGAACCTACAATTCACCCCTCCACTTT.

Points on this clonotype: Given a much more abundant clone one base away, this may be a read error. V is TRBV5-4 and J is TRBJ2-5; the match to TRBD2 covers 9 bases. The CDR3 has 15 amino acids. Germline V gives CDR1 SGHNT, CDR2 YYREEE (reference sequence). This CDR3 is CAGSLVLAGKETQYF. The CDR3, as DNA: TGTGCCGGCAGCTTGGTGCTAGCGGGGAAAGAGACCCAGTACTTC. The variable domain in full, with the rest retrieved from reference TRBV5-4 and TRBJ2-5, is ETGVTQSPTHLIKTRGQQVTLRCSSQSGHNTVSWYQQALGQGPQFIFQYYREEENGRGNFPPRFSGLQFPNYSSELNVNALELDDSALYLCAGSLVLAGKETQYFGPGTRLLVL.

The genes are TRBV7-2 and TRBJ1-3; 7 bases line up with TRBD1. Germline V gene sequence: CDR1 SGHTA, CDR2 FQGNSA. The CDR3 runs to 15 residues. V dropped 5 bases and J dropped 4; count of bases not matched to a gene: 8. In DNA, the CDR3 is TGTGCCAGCAGCCCAGGGGGGAATTGGGGAAACACCATATATTTT. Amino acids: CASSPGGNWGNTIYF.

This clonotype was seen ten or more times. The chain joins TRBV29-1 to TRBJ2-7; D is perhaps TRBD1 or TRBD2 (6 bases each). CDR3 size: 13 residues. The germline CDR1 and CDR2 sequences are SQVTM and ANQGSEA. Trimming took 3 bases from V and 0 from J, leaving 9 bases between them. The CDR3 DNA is TGCAGCGTTGACCGGGGGCGCTCCTACGAGCAGTACTTC. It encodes CSVDRGRSYEQYF.

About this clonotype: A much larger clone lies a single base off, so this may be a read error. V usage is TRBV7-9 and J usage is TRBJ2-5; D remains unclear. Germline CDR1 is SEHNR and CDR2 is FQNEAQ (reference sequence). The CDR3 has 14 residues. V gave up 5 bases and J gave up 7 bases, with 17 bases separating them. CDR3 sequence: CASSRSDARGTQYF. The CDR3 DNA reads TGTGCCAGCAGCCGATCGGACGCCCGAGGGACCCAGTACTTC.

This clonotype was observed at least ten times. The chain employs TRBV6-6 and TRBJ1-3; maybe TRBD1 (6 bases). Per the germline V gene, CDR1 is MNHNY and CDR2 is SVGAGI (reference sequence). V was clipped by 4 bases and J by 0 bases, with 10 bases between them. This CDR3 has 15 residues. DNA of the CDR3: TGTGCCAGCAGTTGGGACATAAACTCTGGAAACACCATATATTTT. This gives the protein CASSWDINSGNTIYF.

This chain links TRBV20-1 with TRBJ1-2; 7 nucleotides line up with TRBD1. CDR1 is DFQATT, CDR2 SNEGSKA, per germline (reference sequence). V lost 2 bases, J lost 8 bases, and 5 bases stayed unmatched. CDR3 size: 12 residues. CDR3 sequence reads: CSARQGVRGYTF. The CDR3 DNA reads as TGCAGTGCTAGACAGGGGGTTAGGGGCTACACCTTC.

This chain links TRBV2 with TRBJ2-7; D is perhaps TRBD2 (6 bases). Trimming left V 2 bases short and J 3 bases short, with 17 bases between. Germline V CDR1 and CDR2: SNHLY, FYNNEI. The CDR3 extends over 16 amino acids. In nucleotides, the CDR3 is TGTGCCAGCAGTGAATCCCCGCCGGGAGCTCTCTACGAGCAGTACTTC. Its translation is CASSESPPGALYEQYF.